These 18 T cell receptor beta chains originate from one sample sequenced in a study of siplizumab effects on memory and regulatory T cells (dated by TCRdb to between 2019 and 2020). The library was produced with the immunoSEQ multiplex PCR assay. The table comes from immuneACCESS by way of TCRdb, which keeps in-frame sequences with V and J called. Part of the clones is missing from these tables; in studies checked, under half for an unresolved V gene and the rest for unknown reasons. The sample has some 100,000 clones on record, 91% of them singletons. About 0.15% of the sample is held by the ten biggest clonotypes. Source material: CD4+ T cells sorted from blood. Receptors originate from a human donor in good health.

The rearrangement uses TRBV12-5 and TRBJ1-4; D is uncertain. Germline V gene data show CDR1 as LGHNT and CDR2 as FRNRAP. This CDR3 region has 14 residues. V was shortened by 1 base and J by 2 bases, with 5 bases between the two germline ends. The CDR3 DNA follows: TGTGCTAGTGGTTTGGGACCTACTAATGAAAAACTGTTTTTT. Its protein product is CASGLGPTNEKLFF.

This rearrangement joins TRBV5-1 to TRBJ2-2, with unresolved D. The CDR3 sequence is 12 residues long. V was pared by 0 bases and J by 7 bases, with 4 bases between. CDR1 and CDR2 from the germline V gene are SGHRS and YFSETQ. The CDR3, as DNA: TGCGCCAGCAGCTTGGAGCTCGGGGAGCTGTTTTTT. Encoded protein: CASSLELGELFF.

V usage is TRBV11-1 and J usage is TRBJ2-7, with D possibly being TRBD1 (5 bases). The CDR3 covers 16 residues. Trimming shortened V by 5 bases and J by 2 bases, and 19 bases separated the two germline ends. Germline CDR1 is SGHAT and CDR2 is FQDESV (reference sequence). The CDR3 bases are TGTGCCAGCAGCGTAGGGTATCTGGACAACCCCTACGAGCAGTACTTC. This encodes CASSVGYLDNPYEQYF.

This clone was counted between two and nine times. The CDR3 sequence: CASSRNQVGRGQPQHF. The CDR3 DNA reads as TGTGCCAGCAGCCGGAACCAGGTGGGGAGGGGTCAGCCCCAGCATTTT. The rearrangement links TRBV5-6 to TRBJ1-5; D might be TRBD1 (5 bases). The ends were cut back, 4 bases at V and 6 bases at J, with 20 bases in the middle. The CDR3 length is 16 residues. The germline V gene has CDR1 SGHDT and CDR2 YYEEEE.

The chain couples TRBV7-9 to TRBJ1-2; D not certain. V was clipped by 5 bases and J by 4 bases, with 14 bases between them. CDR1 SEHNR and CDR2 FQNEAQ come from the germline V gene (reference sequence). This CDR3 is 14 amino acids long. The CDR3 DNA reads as TGTGCCAGCAGCCCAGGAGTGAGCGGCTATGGCTACACCTTC. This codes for CASSPGVSGYGYTF.

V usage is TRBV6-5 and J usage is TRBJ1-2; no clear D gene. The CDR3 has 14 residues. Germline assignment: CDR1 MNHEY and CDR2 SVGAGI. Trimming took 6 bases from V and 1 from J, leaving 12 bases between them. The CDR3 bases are TGTGCCAGCAGAACTGAGCCCATTAACTATGGCTACACCTTC. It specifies CASRTEPINYGYTF.

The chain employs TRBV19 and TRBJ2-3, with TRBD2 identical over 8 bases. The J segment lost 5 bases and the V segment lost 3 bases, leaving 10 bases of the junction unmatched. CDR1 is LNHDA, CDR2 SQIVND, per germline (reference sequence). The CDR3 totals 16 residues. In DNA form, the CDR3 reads TGTGCCAGTAGTATGATCGGGGGGGCTGGGGTAGATACGCAGTATTTT. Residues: CASSMIGGAGVDTQYF.

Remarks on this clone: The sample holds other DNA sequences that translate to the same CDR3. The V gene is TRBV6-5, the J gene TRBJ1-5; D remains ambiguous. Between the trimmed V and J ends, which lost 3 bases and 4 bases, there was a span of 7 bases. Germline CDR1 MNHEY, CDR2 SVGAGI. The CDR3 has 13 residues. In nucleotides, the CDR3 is TGTGCCAGCAGTTATCGGGGTAATCAGCCCCAGCATTTT. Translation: CASSYRGNQPQHF.

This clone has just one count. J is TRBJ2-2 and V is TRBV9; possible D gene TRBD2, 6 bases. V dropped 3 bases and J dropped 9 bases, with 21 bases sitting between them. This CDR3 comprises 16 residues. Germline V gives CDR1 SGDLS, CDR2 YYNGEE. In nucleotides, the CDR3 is TGTGCCAGCAGCGGAAGGACGGGGACTTACGACCGGGAGCTGTTTTTT. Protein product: CASSGRTGTYDRELFF.

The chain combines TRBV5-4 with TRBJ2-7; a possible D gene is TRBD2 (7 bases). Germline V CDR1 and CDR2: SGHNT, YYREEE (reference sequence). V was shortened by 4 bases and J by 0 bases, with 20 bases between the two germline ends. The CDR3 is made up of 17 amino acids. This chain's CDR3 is CASSPWGGGANSYEQYF. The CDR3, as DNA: TGTGCCAGCAGCCCTTGGGGAGGGGGGGCGAACTCCTACGAGCAGTACTTC.

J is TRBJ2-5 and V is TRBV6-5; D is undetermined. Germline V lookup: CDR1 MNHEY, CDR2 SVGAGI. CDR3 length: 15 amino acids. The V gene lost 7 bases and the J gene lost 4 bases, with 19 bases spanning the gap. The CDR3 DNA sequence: TGTGCCAGCACCCTCAACCGGGCATCCATAGAGACCCAGTACTTC. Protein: CASTLNRASIETQYF.

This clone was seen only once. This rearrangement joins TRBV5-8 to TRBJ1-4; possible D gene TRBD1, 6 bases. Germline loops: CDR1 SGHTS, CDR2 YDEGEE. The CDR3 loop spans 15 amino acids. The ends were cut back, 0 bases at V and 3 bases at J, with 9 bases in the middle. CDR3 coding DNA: TGTGCCAGCAGCTTGGCTCCAGGGGCTAATGAAAAACTGTTTTTT. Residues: CASSLAPGANEKLFF.

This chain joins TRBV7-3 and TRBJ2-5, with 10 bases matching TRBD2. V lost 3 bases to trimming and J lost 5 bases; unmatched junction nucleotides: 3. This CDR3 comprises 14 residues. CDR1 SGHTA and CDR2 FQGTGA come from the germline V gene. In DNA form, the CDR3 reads TGTGCCAGCAGCTTCGGTAGCGGGGGGGAGACCCAGTACTTC. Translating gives CASSFGSGGETQYF. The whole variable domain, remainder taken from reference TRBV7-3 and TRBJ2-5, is GAGVSQTPSNKVTEKGKYVELRCDPISGHTALYWYRQSLGQGPEFLIYFQGTGAADDSGLPNDRFFAVRPEGSVSTLKIQRTERGDSAVYLCASSFGSGGETQYFGPGTRLLVL.

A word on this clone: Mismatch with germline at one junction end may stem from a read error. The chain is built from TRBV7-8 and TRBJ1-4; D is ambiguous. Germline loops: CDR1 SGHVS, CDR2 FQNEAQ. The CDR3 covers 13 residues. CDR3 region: CASSSRANEKLFF. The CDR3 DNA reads TGTGCCAGCAGCTCTAGGGCTAATGAGAAACTGTTTTTT.

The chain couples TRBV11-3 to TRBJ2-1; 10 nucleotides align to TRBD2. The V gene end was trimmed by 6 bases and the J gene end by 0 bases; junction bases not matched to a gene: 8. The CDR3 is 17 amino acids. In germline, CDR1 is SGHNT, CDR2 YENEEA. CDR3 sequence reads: CASSGSGGPSSYNEQFF. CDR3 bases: TGTGCCAGCAGTGGTAGCGGGGGGCCCAGCTCCTACAATGAGCAGTTCTTC. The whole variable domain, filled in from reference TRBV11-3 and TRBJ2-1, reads EAGVVQSPRYKIIEKKQPVAFWCNPISGHNTLYWYLQNLGQGPELLIRYENEEAVDDSQLPKDRFSAERLKGVDSTLKIQPAELGDSAVYLCASSGSGGPSSYNEQFFGPGTRLTVL.

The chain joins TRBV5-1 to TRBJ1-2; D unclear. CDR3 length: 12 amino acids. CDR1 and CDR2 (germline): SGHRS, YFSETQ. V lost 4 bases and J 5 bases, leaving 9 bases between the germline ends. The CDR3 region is CASSPGPYGYTF. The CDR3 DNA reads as TGCGCCAGCAGCCCCGGACCGTATGGCTACACCTTC.

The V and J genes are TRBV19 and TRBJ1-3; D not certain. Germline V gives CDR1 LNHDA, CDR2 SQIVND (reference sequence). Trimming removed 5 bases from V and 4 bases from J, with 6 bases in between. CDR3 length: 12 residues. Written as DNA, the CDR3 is TGTGCCAGTAGTGAGACGGGAAACACCATATATTTT. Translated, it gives CASSETGNTIYF.

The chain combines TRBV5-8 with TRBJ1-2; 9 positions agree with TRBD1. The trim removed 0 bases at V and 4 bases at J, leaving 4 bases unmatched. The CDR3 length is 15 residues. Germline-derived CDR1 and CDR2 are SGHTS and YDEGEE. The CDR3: CASSLDGTGTYGYTF. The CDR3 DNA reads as TGTGCCAGCAGCTTGGACGGGACAGGGACCTATGGCTACACCTTC.